These 8 T cell receptor beta chains were sequenced from one sample in a study of lung T cells in sarcoidosis with Löfgren's syndrome. TCRdb called the reads again in MiXCR, with one record for every CDR3 protein. The sample includes 55,000 to 80,000 distinct CDR3 sequences, approximately 21% seen only once; the top ten take less than 2.5%. Sequencing was performed on CD4+ T cells from PBMCs. All receptors derive from a human donor with sarcoidosis (Löfgren's syndrome or another form), or a control subject (not recorded which).

This clonotype appeared many times. The chain uses TRBV20-1 and TRBJ2-1, with D tentatively TRBD1 (5 bases). In germline, CDR1 is DFQATT, CDR2 SNEGSKA (reference sequence). The germline V and J ends were trimmed by 0 bases and 6 bases, with 15 bases remaining between them. The CDR3 consists of 15 residues. The CDR3 region has the DNA TGCAGTGCTAGAGATTGGCAGGGAAATCCCAATGAGCAGTTCTTC. It specifies CSARDWQGNPNEQFF.

This clonotype was picked up a small number of times. The genes are TRBV5-1 and TRBJ1-5, with D maybe TRBD1 (5 bases). The CDR3 spans 16 residues. Germline values: CDR1 SGHRS, CDR2 YFSETQ. V lost 4 bases and J lost 1, with 15 bases in between. The CDR3 bases are TGCGCCAGCAGCCCCGGCGGGGGTGGGAGCAATCAGCCCCAGCATTTT. Its translation: CASSPGGGGSNQPQHF.

In the case of this clonotype: A junction boundary mismatches the germline segment, possibly from a read error. V gene TRBV4-1 combines with J gene TRBJ2-1, with TRBD2 as a possible D gene (5 bases). Germline CDR1 reads MGHRA; CDR2 reads YSYEKL. This CDR3 has 16 amino acids. The CDR3 region has the DNA TGCGCCAGCAGCCAAGAGAGCGTGACTACGCATATTGAGCAGTCCTTC. Translating gives CASSQESVTTHIEQSF.

This clonotype was seen ten or more times. The chain is built from TRBV25-1 and TRBJ2-3; TRBD1 matches at 9 bases. The CDR3 totals 15 residues. Germline V gives CDR1 MGHDK, CDR2 SYGVNS. The ends lost 6 bases at V and 3 bases at J; junction bases unmatched: 7. The CDR3 DNA reads as TGTGCCAGCAGAGCCGGGACAGGGACGACAGATACGCAGTATTTT. Translated: CASRAGTGTTDTQYF.

Note on this clonotype: A read error is possible here, since a much larger clone lies one base away. This rearrangement joins TRBV15 to TRBJ1-3; no clear D. The V gene's germline CDR1 is LNHNV and CDR2 YYDKDF (reference sequence). Trimming cost V 8 bases and J 4 bases, with 18 bases left between them. The CDR3 is 15 amino acids. The CDR3 region has the DNA TGTGCCACCGGCAAGGACCGTTGGGAGGGAAACACCATATATTTT. Its translation is CATGKDRWEGNTIYF.

This clonotype has a handful of counts. The chain couples TRBV5-8 to TRBJ2-1; TRBD1 agrees at 7 bases. The CDR3 covers 15 residues. CDR1 and CDR2 from the germline V gene are SGHTS and YDEGEE. The V and J ends lost 2 bases and 4 bases, in that order; junction bases with no gene match: 6. The DNA for the CDR3 is TGTGCCAGCAGCTTCTACAGGGGCCTTTACAATGAGCAGTTCTTC. It is translated as CASSFYRGLYNEQFF.

A few counts support this clonotype. The V call is TRBV7-3, the J call TRBJ2-1; TRBD2 might be the D (5 bases). The CDR3 is 11 residues long. Between the trimmed V and J ends, which lost 3 bases and 9 bases, there was a span of 6 bases. Germline V lookup: CDR1 SGHTA, CDR2 FQGTGA. The CDR3 spells CASSLAGEQFF. The CDR3 DNA reads TGTGCCAGCAGCTTGGCGGGTGAGCAGTTCTTC.

This rearrangement joins TRBV25-1 to TRBJ1-4; no definite D call. CDR1 MGHDK and CDR2 SYGVNS come from the germline V gene. V was clipped by 4 bases and J by 8 bases, with 14 bases between them. This CDR3 has 14 amino acids. The CDR3 here is CASSVRAIQEKLFF. Written as DNA, the CDR3 is TGTGCCAGCAGTGTCCGGGCCATCCAAGAAAAACTGTTTTTT.